Shown below are 29 T cell receptor beta chains from a single sample sequenced in a study of OX40 agonist ivuxolimab in advanced cancers. Only in-frame clones appear in the TCRdb table, and some are missing; sequencing was by immunoSEQ multiplex PCR. This sample yields tens of thousands of clones, of which 84% are seen a single time; roughly 7.9% belongs to the top ten. The material sequenced was CD4+ or CD8+ T cells sorted from blood, taken in a trial of the OX40 agonist ivuxolimab. Receptors were obtained from an adult with an advanced solid tumor such as melanoma, head and neck, liver or kidney cancer.

The genes are TRBV21-1 and TRBJ1-2. TRBV21-1 has pseudogene status. The CDR3 consists of 14 residues. CDR3 bases: TGTGCCAGCAGCAAACTATCCAGCTTCGATGGCTACACCTTC. Translated, it gives CASSKLSSFDGYTF.

This clone was picked up a small number of times. CDR3 in DNA: TGTGCCAGCAGTGACCAGGAACCACGGCCCCAGCATTTT. Translating it yields CASSDQEPRPQHF. The chain is built from TRBV6-1 and TRBJ1-5; D is undetermined. The CDR3 loop spans 13 amino acids. Trimming cost V 3 bases and J 9 bases, with 12 bases left between them. Germline CDR1 is MNHNS and CDR2 is SASEGT.

This chain uses TRBV4-3 with TRBJ2-3; unclear D gene. Trimming took off 4 bases at V and 6 bases at J, with 17 bases between the two ends. CDR3 length: 15 residues. Germline V CDR1 and CDR2: LGHNA, YSLEER. The CDR3 here is CASSLTGHSKDTQYF. The CDR3 DNA follows: TGCGCCAGCAGCCTAACCGGCCATTCCAAGGATACGCAGTATTTT.

The rearrangement links TRBV18 to TRBJ1-4; tentatively, D is TRBD1 (5 bases). This CDR3 is built from 14 residues. Trimming removed 0 bases at V and 5 bases at J, with 7 bases between. Germline CDR1 is KGHSH and CDR2 is LQKENI. CDR3 coding DNA: TGTGCCAGCTCACCACCGGGGGAAAATGAAAAACTGTTTTTT. Protein product: CASSPPGENEKLFF.

The chain employs TRBV5-1 and TRBJ2-7; maybe TRBD2 (5 bases). CDR1 and CDR2 (germline): SGHRS, YFSETQ. Trimming shortened V by 6 bases and J by 0 bases, and 10 bases separated the two germline ends. The CDR3 sequence is 13 residues long. The CDR3 nucleotides read TGCGCCAGCACCCGTGGGAGCTCCTACGAGCAGTACTTC. This sequence encodes CASTRGSSYEQYF.

This clone was detected once. The chain employs TRBV7-2 and TRBJ1-2; D uncertain. The CDR3 consists of 13 residues. The V gene's germline CDR1 is SGHTA and CDR2 FQGNSA. Trimming cost V 2 bases and J 1 base, with 5 bases left between them. Here the CDR3 DNA reads TGTGCCAGCAGCTTACACCTTAACTATGGCTACACCTTC. Its translation is CASSLHLNYGYTF.

The chain combines TRBV4-1 with TRBJ1-3; D unresolved. Looked up from germline, CDR1 is MGHRA and CDR2 is YSYEKL. Trimming shortened V by 0 bases and J by 2 bases, and 5 bases separated the two germline ends. There are 14 residues in the CDR3. As DNA, the CDR3 is TGCGCCAGCAGCCAAGAAGGGACTGGAAACACCATATATTTT. This codes for CASSQEGTGNTIYF.

The V call is TRBV19, the J call TRBJ1-2, with TRBD1 matching 7 bases. The CDR3 loop spans 13 amino acids. The V gene's germline CDR1 is LNHDA and CDR2 SQIVND (reference sequence). Trimming cost V 5 bases and J 5 bases; bases outside gene matches: 5. CDR3 sequence reads: CASSVEQGYGYTF. The CDR3 coding sequence is TGTGCCAGTAGTGTCGAACAGGGGTATGGCTACACCTTC.

CDR3 in amino acids: CASSIRGAGNQPQHF. CDR3 nucleotides: TGTGCCAGTAGTATTAGAGGGGCGGGAAATCAGCCCCAGCATTTT. This sequence joins TRBV19 and TRBJ1-5; maybe TRBD1 (5 bases). From germline, CDR1 is LNHDA and CDR2 SQIVND (reference sequence). Trimming pared 3 bases from V and 4 bases from J, leaving 13 bases between. The CDR3 spans 15 residues.

This clone has just one count. The chain carries TRBV10-3 and TRBJ1-1; D not certain. V gave up 4 bases and J gave up 1 base, with 7 bases separating them. The CDR3 totals 13 residues. In germline, CDR1 is ENHRY, CDR2 SYGVKD. CDR3 protein: CAISGQENTEAFF. Here the CDR3 DNA reads TGTGCCATCAGTGGGCAGGAGAACACTGAAGCTTTCTTT.

The chain has TRBV7-9 and TRBJ1-5; TRBD1 might be the D (5 bases). The CDR3 has 13 amino acids. V was cut by 1 base and J by 7 bases, with 8 bases left in between. CDR1 and CDR2 from the germline V gene are SEHNR and FQNEAQ (reference sequence). CDR3 in DNA: TGTGCCAGCAGCTTAGGAGAGGGGCAGCCCCAGCATTTT. It encodes CASSLGEGQPQHF.

Worth noting for this clone: Other DNA sequences from this sample encode an identical CDR3 as well. The V and J genes are TRBV5-1 and TRBJ2-7, with D perhaps matching TRBD1 (5 bases). The germline CDR1 and CDR2 sequences are SGHRS and YFSETQ. The CDR3 totals 14 residues. Trimming cost V 4 bases and J 3 bases, with 14 bases left between them. The CDR3 sequence: CASSVTVQDYEQYF. DNA for the CDR3: TGCGCCAGCAGCGTGACAGTACAGGACTACGAGCAGTACTTC.

This rearrangement joins TRBV14 to TRBJ1-3; D is ambiguous. CDR3 length: 14 residues. The V end lost 3 bases, the J end lost 0 bases, and 6 bases lay between the germline ends. Germline assignment: CDR1 SGHDN and CDR2 FVKESK. For the CDR3, the DNA is TGTGCCAGCAGCCAGTTCAACTCTGGAAACACCATATATTTT. Protein: CASSQFNSGNTIYF.

This chain uses TRBV25-1 with TRBJ1-1; D remains unclear. The CDR3 covers 16 residues. The V gene's germline CDR1 is MGHDK and CDR2 SYGVNS. V shed 3 bases and J shed 1 base, with 15 bases lying between them. The CDR3 bases are TGTGCCAGCAGTGAGAACCGAGGACTGACGAACACTGAAGCTTTCTTT. Its protein product is CASSENRGLTNTEAFF.

This sequence joins TRBV11-3 and TRBJ2-1; 15 positions match TRBD2. The CDR3 runs to 15 residues. Germline V gene sequence: CDR1 SGHNT, CDR2 YENEEA. After removal of 4 bases from V and 6 bases from J, the junction contained 1 base not matched to a gene. This CDR3 reads CASSSGLAGGNEQFF. For the CDR3, the DNA is TGTGCCAGCAGCTCGGGACTAGCGGGAGGCAATGAGCAGTTCTTC.

The rearrangement links TRBV14 to TRBJ2-7; D call uncertain. Trimming shortened V by 0 bases and J by 6 bases, and 9 bases separated the two germline ends. The length of the CDR3 is 13 residues. Germline CDR1 reads SGHDN; CDR2 reads FVKESK. This CDR3 is CASSQDFMSEQYF. The CDR3 coding sequence is TGTGCCAGCAGCCAAGATTTTATGAGCGAGCAGTACTTC.

The V call is TRBV19, the J call TRBJ1-1; a possible D gene is TRBD1 (5 bases). This CDR3 contains 15 residues. V gave up 5 bases and J gave up 5 bases, with 18 bases separating them. Germline values: CDR1 LNHDA, CDR2 SQIVND (reference sequence). The CDR3 nucleotides read TGTGCCAGTAGTCCCTCGACAGCGGGGGGGACTGAAGCTTTCTTT. Translated: CASSPSTAGGTEAFF.

The CDR3 here is CASSPDRWNYGYTF. In DNA, the CDR3 is TGTGCCAGCAGCCCGGACAGGTGGAACTATGGCTACACCTTC. The chain combines TRBV7-8 with TRBJ1-2, with 7 positions matching TRBD1. Trimming took 5 bases from V and 2 from J; bases not matched to a gene: 5. CDR3 length equals 14 residues. The germline gives CDR1 SGHVS, CDR2 FQNEAQ. The full variable domain, with the rest looked up from reference TRBV7-8 and TRBJ1-2, is GAGVSQSPRYKVAKRGQDVALRCDPISGHVSLFWYQQALGQGPEFLTYFQNEAQLDKSGLPSDRFFAERPEGSVSTLKIQRTQQEDSAVYLCASSPDRWNYGYTFGSGTRLTVV.

The chain employs TRBV29-1 and TRBJ2-1; D is perhaps TRBD1 (6 bases). The CDR3 has 13 residues. Trimming removed 4 bases at V and 5 bases at J, with 12 bases between. CDR1 and CDR2 from the germline V gene are SQVTM and ANQGSEA. For the CDR3, the DNA is TGCAGCGTTGTAGGGGGATGGGACAATGAGCAGTTCTTC. It is translated as CSVVGGWDNEQFF.

This chain joins TRBV7-9 and TRBJ1-2, with D maybe TRBD1 (6 bases). With 2 bases removed from V and 0 bases from J, the gap between germline ends came to 13 bases. There are 16 residues in the CDR3. CDR1 and CDR2 from the germline V gene are SEHNR and FQNEAQ (reference sequence). The CDR3 here is CASSLLRDTSNYGYTF. In nucleotides, the CDR3 is TGTGCCAGCAGCTTACTTAGGGACACTTCTAACTATGGCTACACCTTC.

In its sample, this clone was seen once. The gene calls are TRBV19 and TRBJ1-5; TRBD1 agrees at 7 bases. The V and J ends lost 5 bases and 0 bases, in that order; junction bases with no gene match: 13. The germline CDR1 and CDR2 sequences are LNHDA and SQIVND (reference sequence). This CDR3 region has 18 residues. CDR3 sequence reads: CASSVTGVSLYSNQPQHF. The CDR3, as DNA: TGTGCCAGTAGTGTAACAGGGGTAAGCCTCTATAGCAATCAGCCCCAGCATTTT.

V usage is TRBV7-2 and J usage is TRBJ1-1, with D unclear. The V end lost 1 base, the J end lost 11 bases, and 11 bases lay between the germline ends. Germline CDR1 reads SGHTA; CDR2 reads FQGNSA. This CDR3 comprises 12 residues. Here the CDR3 reads CASSLERVTAFF. CDR3 nucleotide sequence: TGTGCCAGCAGCTTAGAAAGGGTAACGGCTTTCTTT.

This sequence joins TRBV7-2 and TRBJ2-7, with 8 positions matching TRBD2. CDR3 size: 15 residues. The V gene end was trimmed by 5 bases and the J gene end by 2 bases; junction bases not matched to a gene: 8. Germline V gives CDR1 SGHTA, CDR2 FQGNSA. CDR3 protein: CASSPTSGVTYEQYF. The DNA of the CDR3 is TGTGCCAGCAGCCCCACTAGCGGAGTAACCTACGAGCAGTACTTC.

The chain joins TRBV9 to TRBJ2-1; 9 positions agree with TRBD2. V trimming: 3 bases; J trimming: 4 bases; junction bases outside the gene matches: 11. Germline lookup yields CDR1 SGDLS and CDR2 YYNGEE. The CDR3 runs to 17 residues. The CDR3 spells CASSDPLGREGYNEQFF. CDR3 coding DNA: TGTGCCAGCAGCGACCCTCTAGGGCGGGAGGGGTACAATGAGCAGTTCTTC.

This rearrangement joins TRBV19 to TRBJ2-3; 15 nucleotides agree with TRBD2. The V gene end was trimmed by 3 bases and the J gene end by 0 bases; junction bases not matched to a gene: 4. CDR3 length: 18 amino acids. Germline V gives CDR1 LNHDA, CDR2 SQIVND (reference sequence). The CDR3 coding sequence is TGTGCCAGTAGTATCGGGACTAGCGGGAGGTACAGCACAGATACGCAGTATTTT. Amino acids: CASSIGTSGRYSTDTQYF.

The V and J genes are TRBV7-9 and TRBJ1-2; D possibly corresponds to TRBD1 (5 bases). Trimming took 2 bases from V and 5 from J, leaving 15 bases between them. Germline CDR1 and CDR2: SEHNR and FQNEAQ (reference sequence). This CDR3 comprises 15 residues. The CDR3 bases are TGTGCCAGCAGCTTACAGGGACCGCTAGGTTATGGCTACACCTTC. As protein: CASSLQGPLGYGYTF.

V and J are TRBV7-9 and TRBJ2-1, with a possible D match to TRBD1 (5 bases). Trimming cost V 2 bases and J 6 bases, with 11 bases left between them. Germline CDR1 reads SEHNR; CDR2 reads FQNEAQ (reference sequence). The length of the CDR3 is 14 residues. The CDR3 region is CASSLTGPGNEQFF. DNA of the CDR3: TGTGCCAGCAGCTTAACAGGTCCAGGCAATGAGCAGTTCTTC.

This clone occurred once. The CDR3, as DNA: TGCGCCAGCAGCTTGGACGGCCAGTTAAGCTACAATGAGCAGTTCTTC. Protein product: CASSLDGQLSYNEQFF. This chain joins TRBV5-1 and TRBJ2-1; D uncertain. V shed 0 bases and J shed 3 bases, with 13 bases lying between them. This CDR3 is built from 16 residues. From germline, CDR1 is SGHRS and CDR2 YFSETQ.

The chain links TRBV7-9 to TRBJ2-3, with 8 bases that match TRBD1. Germline lookup yields CDR1 SEHNR and CDR2 FQNEAQ (reference sequence). The length of the CDR3 is 13 residues. Trimming at V came to 6 bases and at J to 4 bases, leaving 3 bases not matched to a gene. CDR3 nucleotide sequence: TGTGCCAGCAGAAGGACAGGGTCAGATACGCAGTATTTT. This codes for CASRRTGSDTQYF.